A single sample is the source of the 14 T cell receptor beta chains below, sequenced in a study of blood T cell repertoires in COVID-19. Profiled with immunoSEQ multiplex PCR; TCRdb holds only in-frame clones, not every one. In the table there are fewer than 250,000 clones, roughly 79% of which are singletons. Sequencing was performed on peripheral blood. The origin of the receptors is a woman older than 75 with acute or convalescent COVID-19.

The chain joins TRBV6-5 to TRBJ1-1; TRBD1 is a possible D gene (6 bases). V was shortened by 0 bases and J by 7 bases, with 9 bases between the two germline ends. The CDR3 is 13 residues long. Germline V gene lookup returns CDR1 MNHEY and CDR2 SVGAGI. CDR3: CASSYSGGIEAFF. CDR3 sequence (DNA): TGTGCCAGCAGTTACTCAGGGGGAATTGAAGCTTTCTTT.

The chain uses TRBV7-8 and TRBJ1-4, with D perhaps matching TRBD1 (6 bases). The CDR3 has 16 residues. The germline V gene has CDR1 SGHVS and CDR2 FQNEAQ. Trimming left V 1 base short and J 8 bases short, with 17 bases between. DNA for the CDR3: TGTGCCAGCAGCTTAGAGCCCCAGACAGGATACGAAAAACTGTTTTTT. It yields the protein CASSLEPQTGYEKLFF.

V and J are TRBV6-1 and TRBJ1-5, with D perhaps matching TRBD1 (5 bases). CDR3 length: 17 amino acids. Germline loops: CDR1 MNHNS, CDR2 SASEGT. The germline V and J ends were trimmed by 1 base and 5 bases, with 18 bases remaining between them. The DNA for the CDR3 is TGTGCCAGCAGTGAAGGGGTTCTGGGGCCTCACCATCAGCCCCAGCATTTT. Translating it yields CASSEGVLGPHHQPQHF.

The rearrangement joins TRBV7-8 to TRBJ1-1, with no clear D. The CDR3 loop spans 13 amino acids. V dropped 4 bases and J dropped 2 bases, with 8 bases sitting between them. CDR1 is SGHVS and CDR2 is FQNEAQ in the germline V gene. The CDR3 sequence is CASSSKLNTEAFF. The CDR3 DNA sequence: TGTGCCAGCAGCTCCAAACTAAACACTGAAGCTTTCTTT.

The chain carries TRBV11-2 and TRBJ2-7, with D unresolved. Germline V gene data show CDR1 as SGHAT and CDR2 as FQNNGV. Trimming shortened V by 6 bases and J by 7 bases, and 13 bases separated the two germline ends. This CDR3 region has 12 residues. The CDR3 nucleotides are TGTGCCAGCAGTCTCCGCCCGGGTGAGCAGTACTTC. Its protein is CASSLRPGEQYF.

The V gene is TRBV20-1, the J gene TRBJ2-7; D gene unclear. V gave up 7 bases and J gave up 0 bases, with 7 bases separating them. CDR3 size: 11 residues. Germline V gene lookup returns CDR1 DFQATT and CDR2 SNEGSKA (reference sequence). This CDR3 is CSVQSSYEQYF. The CDR3 nucleotides read TGCAGTGTACAGAGCTCCTACGAGCAGTACTTC.

The CDR3 DNA reads as TGTGCCAGCAGCCCTGGTCTTGGGGCGAAGGAGACCCAGTACTTC. This encodes CASSPGLGAKETQYF. This chain connects TRBV7-9 to TRBJ2-5; possible D gene TRBD1, 5 bases. There are 15 residues in the CDR3. V was clipped by 5 bases and J by 5 bases, with 18 bases between them. Germline V lookup: CDR1 SEHNR, CDR2 FQNEAQ (reference sequence).

This clone appeared once. The chain links TRBV19 to TRBJ2-1; 8 bases are shared with TRBD1. CDR3 length equals 18 residues. The junction had 13 bases not matched to a gene; V was cut back by 0 bases and J by 6 bases. Germline lookup yields CDR1 LNHDA and CDR2 SQIVND (reference sequence). This CDR3 is CASSIERTGWGTGNEQFF. In DNA form, the CDR3 reads TGTGCCAGTAGTATAGAGCGGACAGGGTGGGGTACAGGCAATGAGCAGTTCTTC.

This clone is a singleton in its sample. The chain carries TRBV18 and TRBJ1-1; D gene ambiguous. This CDR3 is 13 amino acids long. Germline V gives CDR1 KGHSH, CDR2 LQKENI. The ends were cut back, 4 bases at V and 11 bases at J, with 17 bases in the middle. CDR3 nucleotide sequence: TGTGCCAGCTCACTCGGCCGGGAGACCGGGGCTTTCTTT. As protein: CASSLGRETGAFF.

The V and J genes are TRBV6-5 and TRBJ2-2, with TRBD1 matching 7 bases. The V gene's germline CDR1 is MNHEY and CDR2 SVGAGI. Trimming took 2 bases from V and 6 from J; bases not matched to a gene: 3. The CDR3 extends over 14 amino acids. CDR3 amino acids: CASSYKGAPGELFF. The DNA for the CDR3 is TGTGCCAGCAGTTACAAGGGGGCACCCGGGGAGCTGTTTTTT.

The J gene is TRBJ2-7, the V gene TRBV27; weak D call: TRBD2 (5 bases). Germline V gene data show CDR1 as MNHEY and CDR2 as SMNVEV (reference sequence). The CDR3 consists of 16 residues. With 4 bases removed from V and 0 bases from J, the gap between germline ends came to 16 bases. This CDR3 is CASSSSGSRYSYEQYF. CDR3 nucleotides: TGTGCCAGCAGTTCCTCGGGAAGTCGCTACTCCTACGAGCAGTACTTC.

The chain joins TRBV21-1 to TRBJ2-3; no check of the table's D call, TRBD2, against the DNA was made. TRBV21-1 is labeled a pseudogene. The CDR3 is 14 residues long. The CDR3 bases are TGTGCCAGCAGCGGCGGGCCTTGTCAAGATACGCAGTATTTT. Residues: CASSGGPCQDTQYF.

The chain carries TRBV27 and TRBJ2-1; TRBD2 matches at 9 bases. V was clipped by 5 bases and J by 8 bases; unmatched bases: 16. CDR1 is MNHEY, CDR2 SMNVEV, per germline (reference sequence). This CDR3 has 17 residues. The CDR3 sequence: CASSLRAGGSSSDEQFF. The DNA for the CDR3 is TGTGCCAGCAGTCTAAGAGCGGGGGGCTCATCCAGTGATGAGCAGTTCTTC.

The chain is built from TRBV19 and TRBJ2-1; TRBD1 matches 7 bases. Trimming at V came to 5 bases and at J to 9 bases, leaving 7 bases not matched to a gene. Germline assignment: CDR1 LNHDA and CDR2 SQIVND (reference sequence). The CDR3 is 13 residues long. The CDR3 coding sequence is TGTGCCAGTAGTCCCTTGACAGGGTCTGAGCAGTTCTTC. Translation gives CASSPLTGSEQFF.